Here is one TCR beta chain with its context. What it binds is unknown. The sample originates from a study of cytomegalovirus exposure and HLA in healthy donors. Regarding the study as a whole: There were three CMV-associated chains whose specificity for CMV antigens was confirmed in vitro.

The J segment lost 3 bases and the V segment lost 6 bases, leaving 6 bases of the junction unmatched. From germline, CDR1 is ENHRY and CDR2 SYGVKD. CDR3 length: 14 residues. The PCR used 60 Vbeta and 13 Jbeta primers. Clones were read by immunoSEQ multiplex PCR, and TCRdb kept only the in-frame ones, dropping some. The sample shows under 200,000 clones, around four fifths of them seen only once. The TCR comes from a man aged 25 to 40 in good health and CMV-seronegative. The chain links TRBV10-3 to TRBJ2-3, with 7 bases matching TRBD1. The sequenced sample consisted of PBMCs. The CDR3 coding sequence is TGTGCCATCAGCGCGACAGGGTTAACAGATACGCAGTATTTT. Its protein product is CAISATGLTDTQYF.